These T cell receptor beta chains were read from a single sample in a study of CXCR3-negative and CXCR3-positive naive CD8 T cells. No DNA is given; TCRdb re-called the 5' RACE reads and lists each CDR3 protein once. The sample has some 140,000 distinct CDR3 sequences; the top ten hold under 0.5%. Sequencing input: naive CXCR3+ CD8+ T cells from blood. The source is a human donor in good health. Some clones in this sample may be carry-over from other donors' samples. Each CDR3 is given with its conserved first and last residue.

CDR3aa: CASSLVVENTGELFF
v_gene: TRBV5-1
j_gene: TRBJ2-2

CDR3aa: CSVAGQGASETQYF
v_gene: TRBV29-1
j_gene: TRBJ2-5

CDR3aa: CASSQELDSTDTQYF
v_gene: TRBV4-2
j_gene: TRBJ2-3

CDR3aa: CTSTGTGLDEQYF
v_gene: TRBV28
j_gene: TRBJ2-7

CDR3aa: CSVEAGPSGSYTF
v_gene: TRBV29-1
j_gene: TRBJ1-2

CDR3aa: CASSRTIRTGSTEAFF
v_gene: TRBV3-1
j_gene: TRBJ1-1

CDR3aa: CASEGVSNEQFF
v_gene: TRBV6-1
j_gene: TRBJ2-1

CDR3aa: CASSTTGPNQPQHF
v_gene: TRBV6-5
j_gene: TRBJ1-5

CDR3aa: CSARVHSPGSAGFWGHNEQFF
v_gene: TRBV20-1
j_gene: TRBJ2-1

CDR3aa: CASSQGGGGSYNEQFF
v_gene: TRBV4-2
j_gene: TRBJ2-1

CDR3aa: CDSGSGGASYEQYF
v_gene: TRBV7-2
j_gene: TRBJ2-7

CDR3aa: CASSWDIHRDIYEQYF
v_gene: TRBV5-1
j_gene: TRBJ2-7

CDR3aa: CAIGMVRDDEQFF
v_gene: TRBV10-3
j_gene: TRBJ2-1

CDR3aa: CASSYALAGAEQFF
v_gene: TRBV6-5
j_gene: TRBJ2-1

CDR3aa: CASSSGRNEQFF
v_gene: TRBV4-3
j_gene: TRBJ2-1

CDR3aa: CSAGTAAYEQYF
v_gene: TRBV20-1
j_gene: TRBJ2-7

CDR3aa: CASSFSGDIQYF
v_gene: TRBV7-9
j_gene: TRBJ2-4

CDR3aa: CSVELLGLAGSVDTQYF
v_gene: TRBV29-1
j_gene: TRBJ2-3

CDR3aa: CASSLASVNEQYF
v_gene: TRBV5-6
j_gene: TRBJ2-7

CDR3aa: CSAGGAGSSGNTIYF
v_gene: TRBV20-1
j_gene: TRBJ1-3

CDR3aa: CASSKALLGETQYF
v_gene: TRBV7-8
j_gene: TRBJ2-5

CDR3aa: CASSPGRSYNEQFF
v_gene: TRBV7-3
j_gene: TRBJ2-1

CDR3aa: CASKRAGETDTQYF
v_gene: TRBV2
j_gene: TRBJ2-3

CDR3aa: CASVGDRGVYGYTF
v_gene: TRBV2
j_gene: TRBJ1-2

CDR3aa: CASSSHRVVTDTQYF
v_gene: TRBV28
j_gene: TRBJ2-3

CDR3aa: CASSLGDDAYTEAFF
v_gene: TRBV5-1
j_gene: TRBJ1-1

CDR3aa: CASSVDGNTGELFF
v_gene: TRBV6-6
j_gene: TRBJ2-2

CDR3aa: CSVRGGQGGYEQYF
v_gene: TRBV29-1
j_gene: TRBJ2-7

CDR3aa: CASSLQGRQETQYF
v_gene: TRBV7-6
j_gene: TRBJ2-5

CDR3aa: CASSVVGSGNTIYF
v_gene: TRBV9
j_gene: TRBJ1-3

CDR3aa: CASSWSEYEQYF
v_gene: TRBV6-2/TRBV6-3
j_gene: TRBJ2-7

CDR3aa: CASSQSLENSPLHF
v_gene: TRBV4-3
j_gene: TRBJ1-6

CDR3aa: CASSIAGAPDTQYF
v_gene: TRBV2
j_gene: TRBJ2-3

CDR3aa: CSVEQGGTEAFF
v_gene: TRBV29-1
j_gene: TRBJ1-1

CDR3aa: CASSGGGTGELFF
v_gene: TRBV6-5
j_gene: TRBJ2-2

CDR3aa: CASSQLGGSGFPISNIQYF
v_gene: TRBV4-1
j_gene: TRBJ2-4

CDR3aa: CASSWTSGGTDTQYF
v_gene: TRBV7-6
j_gene: TRBJ2-3

CDR3aa: CASSQDRTLFSGANVLTF
v_gene: TRBV4-2
j_gene: TRBJ2-6

CDR3aa: CASSLVPTQPQHF
v_gene: TRBV5-1
j_gene: TRBJ1-5

CDR3aa: CASSYKIGYSSGNTIYF
v_gene: TRBV6-2/TRBV6-3
j_gene: TRBJ1-3